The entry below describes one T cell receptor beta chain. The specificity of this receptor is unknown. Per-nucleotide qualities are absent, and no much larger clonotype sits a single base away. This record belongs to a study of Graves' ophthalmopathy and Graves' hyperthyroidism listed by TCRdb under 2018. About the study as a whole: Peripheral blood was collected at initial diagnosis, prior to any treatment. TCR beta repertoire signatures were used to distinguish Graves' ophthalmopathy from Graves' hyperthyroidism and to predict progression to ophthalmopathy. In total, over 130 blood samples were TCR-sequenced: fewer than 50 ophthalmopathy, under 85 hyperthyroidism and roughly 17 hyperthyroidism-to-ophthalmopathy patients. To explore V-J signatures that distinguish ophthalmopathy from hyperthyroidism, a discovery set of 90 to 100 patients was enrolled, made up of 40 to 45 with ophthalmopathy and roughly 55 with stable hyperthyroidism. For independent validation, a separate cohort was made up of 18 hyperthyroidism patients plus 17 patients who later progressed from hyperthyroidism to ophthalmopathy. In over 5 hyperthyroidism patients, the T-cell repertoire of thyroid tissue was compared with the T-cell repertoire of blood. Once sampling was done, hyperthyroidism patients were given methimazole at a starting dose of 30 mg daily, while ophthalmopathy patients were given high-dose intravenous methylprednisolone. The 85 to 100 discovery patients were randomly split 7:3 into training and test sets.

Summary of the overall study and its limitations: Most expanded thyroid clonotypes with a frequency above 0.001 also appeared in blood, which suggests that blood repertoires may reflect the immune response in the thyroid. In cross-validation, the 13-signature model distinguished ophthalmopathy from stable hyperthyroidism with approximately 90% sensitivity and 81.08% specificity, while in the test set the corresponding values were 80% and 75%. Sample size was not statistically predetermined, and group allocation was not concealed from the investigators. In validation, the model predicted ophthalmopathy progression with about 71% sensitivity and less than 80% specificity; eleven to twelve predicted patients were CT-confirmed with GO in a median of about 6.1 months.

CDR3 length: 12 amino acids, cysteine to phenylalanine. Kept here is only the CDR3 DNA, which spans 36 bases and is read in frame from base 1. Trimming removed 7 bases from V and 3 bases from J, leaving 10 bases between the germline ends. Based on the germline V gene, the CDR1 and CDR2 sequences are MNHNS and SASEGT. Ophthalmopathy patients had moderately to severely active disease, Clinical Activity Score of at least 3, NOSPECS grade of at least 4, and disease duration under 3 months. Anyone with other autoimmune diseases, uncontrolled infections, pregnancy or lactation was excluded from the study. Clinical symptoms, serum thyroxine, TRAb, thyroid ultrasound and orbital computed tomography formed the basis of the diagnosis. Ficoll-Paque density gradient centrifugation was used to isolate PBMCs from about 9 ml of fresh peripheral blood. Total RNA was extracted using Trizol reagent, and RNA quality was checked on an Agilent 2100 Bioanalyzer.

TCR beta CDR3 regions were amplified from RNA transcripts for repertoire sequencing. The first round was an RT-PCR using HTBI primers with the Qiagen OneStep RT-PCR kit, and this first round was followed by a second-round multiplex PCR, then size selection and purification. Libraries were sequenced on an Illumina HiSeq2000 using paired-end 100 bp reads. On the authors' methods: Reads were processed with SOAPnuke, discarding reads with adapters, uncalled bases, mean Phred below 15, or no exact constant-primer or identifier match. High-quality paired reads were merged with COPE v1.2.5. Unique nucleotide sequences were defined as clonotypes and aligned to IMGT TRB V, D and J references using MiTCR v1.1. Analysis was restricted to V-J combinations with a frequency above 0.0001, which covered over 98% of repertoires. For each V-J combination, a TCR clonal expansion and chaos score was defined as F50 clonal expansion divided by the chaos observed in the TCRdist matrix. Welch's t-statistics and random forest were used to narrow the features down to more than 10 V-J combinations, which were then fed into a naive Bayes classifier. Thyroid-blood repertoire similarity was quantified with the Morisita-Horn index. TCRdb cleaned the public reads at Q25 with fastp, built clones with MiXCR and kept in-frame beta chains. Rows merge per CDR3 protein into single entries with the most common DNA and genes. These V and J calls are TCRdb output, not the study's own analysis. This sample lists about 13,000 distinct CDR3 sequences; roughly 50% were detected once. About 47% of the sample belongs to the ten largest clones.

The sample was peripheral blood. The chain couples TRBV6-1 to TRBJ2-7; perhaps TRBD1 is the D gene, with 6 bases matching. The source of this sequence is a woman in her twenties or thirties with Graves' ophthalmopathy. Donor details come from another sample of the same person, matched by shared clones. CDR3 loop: CASNGDNYEQYF. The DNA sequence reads TGTGCCAGCAACGGGGACAACTACGAGCAGTACTTC.